The 8 T cell receptor beta chains listed next were all sequenced from one sample in a study of T cell repertoires in cytomegalovirus infection. TCRdb called the reads again in MiXCR, with one record for every CDR3 protein. The sample holds a few hundred thousand distinct CDR3 sequences, around 20% seen once. No antigen has been assigned to these receptors. The sequences come from cultured PBMCs, collected from culture after CMV antigen stimulation. The receptors were gathered from a human donor in good health (CMV status not recorded). Some clones in this sample may be carry-over from other donors' samples.

The chain joins TRBV11-3 to TRBJ1-1; weak D call: TRBD1 (5 bases). Trimming pared 3 bases from V and 5 bases from J, leaving 10 bases between. The CDR3 sequence is 13 residues long. Germline lookup yields CDR1 SGHNT and CDR2 YENEEA. Here the CDR3 reads CASSFRARTEAFF. Written as DNA, the CDR3 is TGTGCCAGCAGCTTCAGGGCGCGGACTGAAGCTTTCTTT.

The chain recombines TRBV11-3 with TRBJ1-1; D is possibly TRBD1 (5 bases). In germline, CDR1 is SGHNT, CDR2 YENEEA. This CDR3 contains 13 residues. V was shortened by 9 bases and J by 0 bases, with 11 bases between the two germline ends. For the CDR3, the DNA is TGTGCCAGTTCGGGACGCTTGAACACTGAAGCTTTCTTT. Translating gives CASSGRLNTEAFF.

This clonotype was found a few times. The V and J genes are TRBV19 and TRBJ1-2; D unresolved. Germline lookup yields CDR1 LNHDA and CDR2 SQIVND (reference sequence). The CDR3 has 16 amino acids. Trimming took 4 bases from V and 0 from J, leaving 15 bases between them. The CDR3 loop is CASSSWTLTSNYGYTF. CDR3 DNA sequence: TGTGCCAGTAGTAGCTGGACGCTCACTTCTAACTATGGCTACACCTTC. Based on the CDR3 plus reference TRBV19 and TRBJ1-2, the full variable domain is DGGITQSPKYLFRKEGQNVTLSCEQNLNHDAMYWYRQDPGQGLRLIYYSQIVNDFQKGDIAEGYSVSREKKESFPLTVTSAQKNPTAFYLCASSSWTLTSNYGYTFGSGTRLTVV.

This clonotype appeared many times. CDR3 in DNA: TGTGCCAGCAGCTTAGTAGGTGGCCTCTCAGAGACCCAGTACTTC. Translating gives CASSLVGGLSETQYF. The chain uses TRBV7-6 and TRBJ2-5; D is unresolved. V dropped 1 base and J dropped 4 bases, with 13 bases sitting between them. CDR3 length: 15 residues. Germline V gene lookup returns CDR1 SGHVS and CDR2 FNYEAQ.

A few counts support this clonotype. The chain links TRBV14 to TRBJ2-1; 8 bases map to TRBD1. The CDR3 is 16 residues long. The germline V gene has CDR1 SGHDN and CDR2 FVKESK. V shed 1 base, J shed 3 bases, and the junction held 5 bases outside the gene matches. In DNA, the CDR3 is TGTGCCAGCAGCCAAGTGGGACAGGTAAACTACAATGAGCAGTTCTTC. Encoded protein: CASSQVGQVNYNEQFF.

This clonotype was found a few times. This chain uses TRBV6-1 with TRBJ2-3, with 12 bases that match TRBD2. The junction had 16 bases not matched to a gene; V was cut back by 6 bases and J by 0 bases. CDR3 length: 20 amino acids. Germline CDR1 is MNHNS and CDR2 is SASEGT. CDR3 DNA sequence: TGTGCCAGCAGCCGCCCGAGTACTAGCGGGAGGCACCTAAGCACAGATACGCAGTATTTT. The encoded protein is CASSRPSTSGRHLSTDTQYF.

This rearrangement joins TRBV4-3 to TRBJ2-5; TRBD2 matches at 12 bases. Germline V CDR1 and CDR2: LGHNA, YSLEER. Trimming cost V 6 bases and J 7 bases; bases outside gene matches: 9. This CDR3 spans 15 amino acids. CDR3 protein: CASREGLAGRGTQYF. CDR3 DNA sequence: TGCGCCAGCAGGGAAGGACTAGCGGGAAGGGGGACCCAGTACTTC.

This clonotype was observed a few times. The chain recombines TRBV5-1 with TRBJ2-3; 15 positions match TRBD2. V lost 2 bases to trimming and J lost 2 bases; unmatched junction nucleotides: 3. The germline V gene has CDR1 SGHRS and CDR2 YFSETQ. The CDR3 length is 17 residues. DNA of the CDR3: TGCGCCAGCAGCTTAGGACTAGCGGGAGGGGACACAGATACGCAGTATTTT. Protein sequence: CASSLGLAGGDTDTQYF.